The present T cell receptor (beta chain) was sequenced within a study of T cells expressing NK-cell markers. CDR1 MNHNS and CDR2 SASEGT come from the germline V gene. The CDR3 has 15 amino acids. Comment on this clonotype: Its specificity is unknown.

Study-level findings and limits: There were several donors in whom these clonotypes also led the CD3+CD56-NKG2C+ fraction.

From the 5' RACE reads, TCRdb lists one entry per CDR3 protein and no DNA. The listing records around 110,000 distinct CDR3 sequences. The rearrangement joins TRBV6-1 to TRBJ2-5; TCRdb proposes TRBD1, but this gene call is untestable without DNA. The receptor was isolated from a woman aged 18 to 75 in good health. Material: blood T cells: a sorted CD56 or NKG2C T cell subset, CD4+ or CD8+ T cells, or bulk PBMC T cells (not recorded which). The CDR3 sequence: CASSPWRTGVETQYF.